This T cell receptor (beta chain) was sequenced in a study of regulatory T cells in long-lasting Graves disease. Study results and limitations: Tissue studied was limited to peripheral blood, excluding thyroid tissue. Graves' patients with persistent disease showed TCR diversity lower than patients newly diagnosed. New patients shared roughly 960 public clonotypes, and persistent patients shared more, with about 2,500.

On this clonotype itself: Its antigen remains unidentified.

Libraries of TCR beta came from iRepertoire HTBI primers plus Arm-PCR of CDR3 regions. Each CDR3 protein gets one entry after TCRdb re-called the multiplex PCR reads with MiXCR. The sample lists 300,000 to 400,000 distinct CDR3 sequences; roughly a sixth were seen once. Time point denoted: newly diagnosed GD, antithyroid drugs for less than 3 months. The authors made the TCR library using RNA they extracted from PBMCs. This sequence was found in a female donor with Graves disease. The sample in question was peripheral blood mononuclear cells (PBMCs), obtained at new diagnosis, from a patient treated with antithyroid drugs.

Here the CDR3 reads CASSGRVGVTGDYGYTF. The CDR3 nucleotides are TGTGCCAGCAGTGGTAGGGTGGGGGTGACCGGGGACTATGGCTACACCTTC. The chain links TRBV27 to TRBJ1-2; possibly TRBD1 for D (5 bases). Trimming left V 5 bases short and J 3 bases short, with 22 bases between. This CDR3 has 17 amino acids. CDR1 and CDR2 from the germline V gene are MNHEY and SMNVEV (reference sequence).